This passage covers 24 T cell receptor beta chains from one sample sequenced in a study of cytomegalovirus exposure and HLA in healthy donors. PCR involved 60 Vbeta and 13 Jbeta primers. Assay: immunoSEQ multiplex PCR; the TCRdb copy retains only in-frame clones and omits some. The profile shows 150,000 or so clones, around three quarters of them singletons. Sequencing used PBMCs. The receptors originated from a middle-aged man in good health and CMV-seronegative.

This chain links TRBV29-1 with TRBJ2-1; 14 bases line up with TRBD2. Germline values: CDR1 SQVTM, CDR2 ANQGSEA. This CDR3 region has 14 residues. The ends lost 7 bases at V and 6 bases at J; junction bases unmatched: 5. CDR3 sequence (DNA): TGCAGCGCCCGAGGGACTAGCGGGAGCAATGAGCAGTTCTTC. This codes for CSARGTSGSNEQFF.

CDR3 protein: CASSLEGGSSDTQYF. CDR3 bases: TGTGCCAGCAGCTTAGAGGGCGGGAGCTCGGATACGCAGTATTTT. The chain is built from TRBV7-9 and TRBJ2-3; 7 bases fit TRBD2. The CDR3 runs 15 residues. The V gene end was trimmed by 1 base and the J gene end by 6 bases; junction bases not matched to a gene: 7. Germline V gene data show CDR1 as SEHNR and CDR2 as FQNEAQ (reference sequence).

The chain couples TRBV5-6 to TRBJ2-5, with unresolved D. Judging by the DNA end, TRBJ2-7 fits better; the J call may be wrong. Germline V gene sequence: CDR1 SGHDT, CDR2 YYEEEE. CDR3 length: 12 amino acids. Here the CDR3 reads CASSTEYSEQYF. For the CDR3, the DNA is TGTGCCAGCAGCACTGAGTACTCCGAGCAGTACTTC.

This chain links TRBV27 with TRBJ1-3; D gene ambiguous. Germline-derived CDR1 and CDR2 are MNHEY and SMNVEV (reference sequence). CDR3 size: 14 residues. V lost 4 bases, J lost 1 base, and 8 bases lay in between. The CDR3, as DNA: TGTGCCAGCAGTTATGGAGGATCTGGAAACACCATATATTTT. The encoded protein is CASSYGGSGNTIYF.

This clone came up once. CDR3 amino acids: CASSLVVKREFGADTQYF. Written as DNA, the CDR3 is TGTGCCAGCAGCTTGGTAGTTAAGCGGGAGTTTGGCGCAGATACGCAGTATTTT. J is TRBJ2-3 and V is TRBV5-6; TRBD2 agrees at 8 bases. Trimming cost V 0 bases and J 4 bases; bases outside gene matches: 13. Per the germline V gene, CDR1 is SGHDT and CDR2 is YYEEEE. CDR3 length: 18 residues.

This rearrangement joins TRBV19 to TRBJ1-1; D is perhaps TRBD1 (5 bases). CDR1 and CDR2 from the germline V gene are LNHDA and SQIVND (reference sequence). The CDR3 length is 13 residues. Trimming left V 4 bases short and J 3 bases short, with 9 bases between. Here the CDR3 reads CASSRGSYTEAFF. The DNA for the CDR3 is TGTGCCAGTAGTAGGGGCAGCTACACTGAAGCTTTCTTT.

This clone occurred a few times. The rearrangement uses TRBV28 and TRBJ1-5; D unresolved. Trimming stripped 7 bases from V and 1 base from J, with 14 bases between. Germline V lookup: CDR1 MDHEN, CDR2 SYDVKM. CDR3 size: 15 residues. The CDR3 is CASKLGGSSNQPQHF. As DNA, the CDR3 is TGTGCCAGCAAACTGGGAGGGTCCAGCAATCAGCCCCAGCATTTT.

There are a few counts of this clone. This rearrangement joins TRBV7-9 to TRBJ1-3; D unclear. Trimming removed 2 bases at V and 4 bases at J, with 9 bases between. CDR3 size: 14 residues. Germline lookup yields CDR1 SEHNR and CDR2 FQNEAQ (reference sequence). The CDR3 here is CASSLYTGGNTIYF. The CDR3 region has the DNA TGTGCCAGCAGCTTATACACGGGAGGAAACACCATATATTTT.

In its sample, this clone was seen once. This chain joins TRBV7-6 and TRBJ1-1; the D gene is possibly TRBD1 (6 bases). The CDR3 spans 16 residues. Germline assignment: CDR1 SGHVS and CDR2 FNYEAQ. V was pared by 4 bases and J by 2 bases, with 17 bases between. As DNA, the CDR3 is TGTGCCAGCAGCTCAAGGGGGTTGGGCCAAAACACTGAAGCTTTCTTT. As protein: CASSSRGLGQNTEAFF.

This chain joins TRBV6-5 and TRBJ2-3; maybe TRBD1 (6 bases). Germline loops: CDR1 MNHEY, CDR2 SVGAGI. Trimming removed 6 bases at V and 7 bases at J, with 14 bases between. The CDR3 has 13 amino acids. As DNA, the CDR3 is TGTGCCAGCAGGACTGACGGGACAAATACGCAGTATTTT. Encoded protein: CASRTDGTNTQYF.

The CDR3 coding sequence is TGCAGCGTTAGGGACATTAGTATCGGGGCTTTCTTT. It codes for CSVRDISIGAFF. The chain couples TRBV29-1 to TRBJ1-1, with a tentative D call TRBD1 (6 bases). V was cut by 5 bases and J by 11 bases, with 18 bases left in between. There are 12 residues in the CDR3. Germline CDR1 and CDR2: SQVTM and ANQGSEA.

Here the CDR3 reads CASSPATSGYAYEQYV. DNA of the CDR3: TGTGCCAGCAGCCCCGCGACTAGCGGTTACGCCTACGAGCAGTACGTC. This chain joins TRBV5-6 and TRBJ2-7; TRBD2 aligns across 9 bases. The CDR3 totals 16 residues. CDR1 SGHDT and CDR2 YYEEEE come from the germline V gene. V was clipped by 4 bases and J by 2 bases; unmatched bases: 10.

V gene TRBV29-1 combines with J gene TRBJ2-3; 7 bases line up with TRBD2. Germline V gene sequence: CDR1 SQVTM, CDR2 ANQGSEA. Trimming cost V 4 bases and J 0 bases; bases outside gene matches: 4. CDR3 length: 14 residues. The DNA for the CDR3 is TGCAGCGTTGCTAGCGGACCTAGCACAGATACGCAGTATTTT. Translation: CSVASGPSTDTQYF.

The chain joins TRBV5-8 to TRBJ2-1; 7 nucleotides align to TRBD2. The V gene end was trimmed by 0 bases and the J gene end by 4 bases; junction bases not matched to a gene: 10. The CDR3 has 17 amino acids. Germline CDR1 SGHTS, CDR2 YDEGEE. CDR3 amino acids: CASSLVLAGEGYNEQFF. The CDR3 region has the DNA TGTGCCAGCAGCTTGGTTCTTGCGGGAGAGGGTTACAATGAGCAGTTCTTC.

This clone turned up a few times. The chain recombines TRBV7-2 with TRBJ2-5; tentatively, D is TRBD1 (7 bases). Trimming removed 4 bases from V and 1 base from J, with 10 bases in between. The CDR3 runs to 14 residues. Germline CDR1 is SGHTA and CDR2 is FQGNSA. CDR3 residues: CASSWQGGQETQYF. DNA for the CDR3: TGTGCCAGCAGCTGGCAGGGGGGCCAAGAGACCCAGTACTTC.

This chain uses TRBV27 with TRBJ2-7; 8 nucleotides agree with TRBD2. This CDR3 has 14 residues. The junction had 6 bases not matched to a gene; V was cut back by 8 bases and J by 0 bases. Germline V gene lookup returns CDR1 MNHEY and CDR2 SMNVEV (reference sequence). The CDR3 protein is CASRLALSSYEQYV. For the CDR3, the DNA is TGTGCCAGCCGACTAGCGCTTAGCTCCTACGAGCAGTACGTC.

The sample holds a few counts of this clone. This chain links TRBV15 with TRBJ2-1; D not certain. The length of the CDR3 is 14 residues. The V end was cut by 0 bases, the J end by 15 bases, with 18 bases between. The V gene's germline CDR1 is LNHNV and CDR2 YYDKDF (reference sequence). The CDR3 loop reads CATSRDEYGDSRFF. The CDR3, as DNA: TGTGCCACCAGCAGAGATGAATATGGCGATAGCCGGTTCTTC.

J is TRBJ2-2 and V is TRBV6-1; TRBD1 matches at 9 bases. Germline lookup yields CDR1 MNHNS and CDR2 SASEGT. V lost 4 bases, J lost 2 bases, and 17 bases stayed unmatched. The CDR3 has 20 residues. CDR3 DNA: TGTGCCAGCAGTGTCCCCGGTAGGGACAGGGTGGAATTTAACACCGGGGAGCTGTTTTTT. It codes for CASSVPGRDRVEFNTGELFF.

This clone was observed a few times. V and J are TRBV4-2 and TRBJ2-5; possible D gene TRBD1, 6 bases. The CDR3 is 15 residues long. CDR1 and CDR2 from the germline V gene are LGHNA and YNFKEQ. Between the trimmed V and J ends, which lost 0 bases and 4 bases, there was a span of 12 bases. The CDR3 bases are TGTGCCAGCAGCCAAGAGGGCAAAGGGGGAGAGACCCAGTACTTC. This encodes CASSQEGKGGETQYF.

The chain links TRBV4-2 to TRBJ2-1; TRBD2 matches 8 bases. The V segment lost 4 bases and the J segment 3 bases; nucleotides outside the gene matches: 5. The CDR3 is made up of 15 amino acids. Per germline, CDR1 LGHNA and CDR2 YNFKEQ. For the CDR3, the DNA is TGTGCCAGCAGCCCTCGACGGGGGGGCTACAATGAGCAGTTCTTC. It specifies CASSPRRGGYNEQFF.

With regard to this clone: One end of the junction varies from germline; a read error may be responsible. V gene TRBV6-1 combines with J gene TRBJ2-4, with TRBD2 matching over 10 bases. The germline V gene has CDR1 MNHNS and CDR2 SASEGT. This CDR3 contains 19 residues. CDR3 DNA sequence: TGTGCCAGCAGTGAAGGTAGAACTAGCGGGATGTTGGCCAAAAACAGTCAGTACTTC. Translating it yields CASSEGRTSGMLAKNSQYF.

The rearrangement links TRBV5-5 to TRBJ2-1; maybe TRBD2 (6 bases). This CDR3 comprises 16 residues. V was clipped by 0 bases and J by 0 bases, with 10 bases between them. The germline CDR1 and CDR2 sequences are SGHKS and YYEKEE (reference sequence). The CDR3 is CASSLGGGTSYNEQFF. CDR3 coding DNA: TGTGCCAGCAGCTTGGGAGGCGGGACCTCCTACAATGAGCAGTTCTTC.

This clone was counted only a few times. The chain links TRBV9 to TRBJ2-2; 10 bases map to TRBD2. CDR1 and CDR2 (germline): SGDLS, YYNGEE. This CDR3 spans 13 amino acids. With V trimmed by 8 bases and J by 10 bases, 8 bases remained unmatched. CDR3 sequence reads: CASGLAVRSELFF. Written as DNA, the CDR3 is TGTGCCAGTGGACTAGCGGTTCGGTCGGAGCTGTTTTTT.

DNA for the CDR3: TGTGCCAGCTCGGGGCTCAGGGACACTGAAGCTTTCTTT. Protein product: CASSGLRDTEAFF. The chain joins TRBV18 to TRBJ1-1; D perhaps matches TRBD1 (5 bases). The CDR3 spans 13 residues. The germline V gene has CDR1 KGHSH and CDR2 LQKENI. The V end lost 6 bases, the J end lost 3 bases, and 11 bases lay between the germline ends. The variable domain in full, with the rest retrieved from reference TRBV18 and TRBJ1-1, is NAGVMQNPRHLVRRRGQEARLRCSPMKGHSHVYWYRQLPEEGLKFMVYLQKENIIDESGMPKERFSAEFPKEGPSILRIQQVVRGDSAAYFCASSGLRDTEAFFGQGTRLTVV.